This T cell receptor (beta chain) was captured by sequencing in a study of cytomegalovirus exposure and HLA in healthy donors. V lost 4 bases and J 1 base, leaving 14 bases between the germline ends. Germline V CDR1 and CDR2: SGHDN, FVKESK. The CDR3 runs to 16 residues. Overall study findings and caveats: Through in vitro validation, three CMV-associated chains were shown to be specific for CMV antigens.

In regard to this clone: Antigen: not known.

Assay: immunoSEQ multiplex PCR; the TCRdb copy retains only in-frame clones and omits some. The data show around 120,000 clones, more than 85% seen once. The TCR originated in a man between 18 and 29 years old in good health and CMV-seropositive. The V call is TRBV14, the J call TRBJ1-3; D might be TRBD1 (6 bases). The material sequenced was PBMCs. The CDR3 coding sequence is TGTGCCAGCAGCCGAGGGGGGGGCCTTTCTGGAAACACCATATATTTT. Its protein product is CASSRGGGLSGNTIYF.